The present entry profiles one T cell receptor beta chain with its context. Its antigen is currently unknown. This sample was taken from a study of monozygotic twins with inflammatory bowel disease. Study-level results: Relative clonotype sharing with others was diminished in IBD patients versus healthy twins, particularly with disease activity. Individual T cell subtypes were not distinguishable. Twins with IBD were found to have lower TCRbeta diversity (inverse Simpson) than healthy co-twins. Patient repertoire variability may have increased through differing immunosuppressive treatments.

TCRdb re-called the 5' RACE reads and catalogs CDR3 proteins one per entry, DNA excluded. Reported are about 450,000 distinct CDR3 sequences; the ten largest clones contain 2% to 3%. Sequencing input: blood. This TCR was recovered from a human donor with ulcerative colitis or Crohn's disease, or a healthy co-twin of an affected twin (not recorded which).

The CDR3 sequence: CASSPNRVHYNEQFF. The V call is TRBV18, the J call TRBJ2-1; as DNA is missing, the TRBD1 call by TCRdb cannot be tested. CDR1 KGHSH and CDR2 LQKENI come from the germline V gene. This CDR3 is built from 15 residues.